These 19 T cell receptor beta chains originate from one sample sequenced in a study of PD-1 blockade in classical Hodgkin lymphoma. The table came from immunoSEQ multiplex PCR; TCRdb's copy has only in-frame clones and leaves some out. This sample has fewer than 20,000 clones, with approximately 88% found just once. All trial patients relapsed after autologous stem cell transplantation. Sequencing was performed on peripheral blood mononuclear cells (PBMCs), taken before the second cycle of nivolumab. The source is a human donor with classical Hodgkin lymphoma.

This chain links TRBV7-9 with TRBJ2-4; D not certain. V was trimmed by 0 bases and J by 5 bases, leaving 8 bases between them. The germline V gene has CDR1 SEHNR and CDR2 FQNEAQ (reference sequence). This CDR3 region has 14 residues. CDR3 DNA sequence: TGTGCCAGCAGCTTAGCGAAAACAGAAAACATTCAGTACTTC. Translated, it gives CASSLAKTENIQYF.

This clone has more than one count but fewer than ten. The CDR3 sequence: CASSPGVGLSYEQYF. The CDR3 DNA sequence: TGTGCCAGCAGCCCCGGTGTTGGCCTTTCCTACGAGCAGTACTTC. V gene TRBV27 combines with J gene TRBJ2-7; D remains ambiguous. CDR3 length: 15 residues. The germline CDR1 and CDR2 sequences are MNHEY and SMNVEV (reference sequence). V shed 6 bases and J shed 1 base, with 16 bases lying between them.

The V call is TRBV7-8, the J call TRBJ2-2; 13 positions match TRBD2. The CDR3 totals 17 residues. Per germline, CDR1 SGHVS and CDR2 FQNEAQ. The trim removed 5 bases at V and 0 bases at J, leaving 3 bases unmatched. CDR3 amino acids: CASSRGLAGSNTGELFF. CDR3 bases: TGTGCCAGCAGCAGGGGACTAGCGGGATCGAACACCGGGGAGCTGTTTTTT.

This clone is labeled medium-sized. The V and J genes are TRBV6-1 and TRBJ2-5; D is possibly TRBD1 or TRBD2 (5 bases each). The CDR3 is 14 amino acids. The V gene's germline CDR1 is MNHNS and CDR2 SASEGT. V was pared by 6 bases and J by 5 bases, with 16 bases between. This CDR3 is CASSRDGPAETQYF. In DNA form, the CDR3 reads TGTGCCAGCAGCAGGGACGGTCCTGCTGAGACCCAGTACTTC.

This chain uses TRBV9 with TRBJ2-7, with D possibly TRBD1 on 6 matching bases. Germline loops: CDR1 SGDLS, CDR2 YYNGEE. The CDR3 is 12 amino acids. Trimming shortened V by 2 bases and J by 5 bases, and 8 bases separated the two germline ends. CDR3 protein: CASSVAGDEQYF. In DNA form, the CDR3 reads TGTGCCAGCAGCGTTGCAGGGGACGAGCAGTACTTC. The whole variable domain, filled in from reference TRBV9 and TRBJ2-7, reads DSGVTQTPKHLITATGQRVTLRCSPRSGDLSVYWYQQSLDQGLQFLIQYYNGEERAKGNILERFSAQQFPDLHSELNLSSLELGDSALYFCASSVAGDEQYFGPGTRLTVT.

This clone occurred once. This chain connects TRBV6-4 to TRBJ2-5; TRBD1 or TRBD2 may be the D gene (5 bases each). V lost 5 bases to trimming and J lost 1 base, with 8 bases between them. The CDR3 totals 13 residues. Germline CDR1 MRHNA, CDR2 SNTAGT. CDR3 protein: CASSTGPQETQYF. CDR3 sequence (DNA): TGTGCCAGCAGTACGGGACCCCAAGAGACCCAGTACTTC.

The V call is TRBV7-9, the J call TRBJ2-2, with 10 positions matching TRBD1. CDR1 and CDR2 from the germline V gene are SEHNR and FQNEAQ (reference sequence). J gave up 6 bases and V 5 bases, and 12 bases lay outside the gene matches. The CDR3 runs to 17 residues. CDR3 residues: CASSLRRTGGRSGELFF. DNA of the CDR3: TGTGCCAGCAGCCTTCGCCGGACAGGGGGTAGATCCGGGGAGCTGTTTTTT. Complete variable domain (other parts from reference TRBV7-9 and TRBJ2-2): DTGVSQNPRHKITKRGQNVTFRCDPISEHNRLYWYRQTLGQGPEFLTYFQNEAQLEKSRLLSDRFSAERPKGSFSTLEIQRTEQGDSAMYLCASSLRRTGGRSGELFFGEGSRLTVL.

The chain carries TRBV7-9 and TRBJ1-4; no clear D gene. This CDR3 contains 14 residues. Germline V gene sequence: CDR1 SEHNR, CDR2 FQNEAQ (reference sequence). The V and J ends lost 3 bases and 4 bases respectively, with 9 bases between them. CDR3 nucleotide sequence: TGTGCCAGCAGCTTCGGTGGTAATAATGAAAAACTGTTTTTT. Encoded protein: CASSFGGNNEKLFF.

The chain employs TRBV30 and TRBJ1-4, with D perhaps TRBD1 (6 bases). The CDR3 has 12 amino acids. V shed 1 base and J shed 12 bases, with 12 bases lying between them. CDR1 and CDR2 (germline): GTSNPN, SVGIG (reference sequence). The CDR3 sequence is CAWSGQAVQLFF. The DNA of the CDR3 is TGTGCCTGGAGTGGACAGGCAGTGCAACTGTTTTTT.

The rearrangement uses TRBV28 and TRBJ2-1, with TRBD1 identical over 8 bases. V gave up 6 bases and J gave up 7 bases; unmatched junction bases: 11. The CDR3 runs 15 residues. Germline CDR1 is MDHEN and CDR2 is SYDVKM. This chain's CDR3 is CASSLTGAVLNEQFF. The DNA for the CDR3 is TGTGCCAGCAGCCTGACAGGGGCCGTCCTTAATGAGCAGTTCTTC.

J is TRBJ1-1 and V is TRBV5-6, with 10 bases that match TRBD1. The V and J ends lost 4 bases and 4 bases, in that order; junction bases with no gene match: 7. In germline, CDR1 is SGHDT, CDR2 YYEEEE. The CDR3 totals 15 residues. CDR3 in amino acids: CASSGDRGRATEAFF. DNA for the CDR3: TGTGCCAGCAGCGGTGACAGGGGGCGCGCCACTGAAGCTTTCTTT.

The rearrangement uses TRBV4-1 and TRBJ2-7; 7 nucleotides line up with TRBD2. Germline CDR1 and CDR2: MGHRA and YSYEKL. This CDR3 is built from 14 residues. The trim removed 1 base at V and 3 bases at J, leaving 3 bases unmatched. The CDR3 DNA sequence: TGCGCCAGCAGCCAAGGGGGGGGGAGCTACGAGCAGTACTTC. It encodes CASSQGGGSYEQYF.

The V and J genes are TRBV7-9 and TRBJ2-7, with no clear D. V was clipped by 6 bases and J by 7 bases, with 10 bases between them. This CDR3 comprises 11 residues. Per the germline V gene, CDR1 is SEHNR and CDR2 is FQNEAQ (reference sequence). The CDR3 region is CASSFAREQYF. The CDR3 bases are TGTGCCAGCAGTTTTGCTCGGGAGCAGTACTTC.

The table lists this clone with a few counts. This rearrangement joins TRBV6-5 to TRBJ1-2, with D perhaps TRBD1 (5 bases). This CDR3 region has 15 residues. Trimming stripped 6 bases from V and 3 bases from J, with 17 bases between. CDR1 and CDR2 (germline): MNHEY, SVGAGI. The CDR3, as DNA: TGTGCCAGCAGAACTCTCGGGGCGGATCACTATGGCTACACCTTC. It encodes CASRTLGADHYGYTF.

V is TRBV7-2 and J is TRBJ2-5; no firm D call. Germline V gene lookup returns CDR1 SGHTA and CDR2 FQGNSA. Trimming removed 1 base at V and 0 bases at J, with 12 bases between. This CDR3 is 16 amino acids long. The CDR3, as DNA: TGTGCCAGCAGCTTAGGAGGCACCCTTTACCAAGAGACCCAGTACTTC. This sequence encodes CASSLGGTLYQETQYF.

The DNA of the CDR3 is TGTGCCAGCAGCTTCACACTAGCGGGGTCCGATACGCAGTATTTT. Amino acids: CASSFTLAGSDTQYF. The chain has TRBV11-2 and TRBJ2-3; 10 bases line up with TRBD2. There are 15 residues in the CDR3. V trimming: 3 bases; J trimming: 6 bases; junction bases outside the gene matches: 6. From germline, CDR1 is SGHAT and CDR2 FQNNGV.

This chain connects TRBV5-8 to TRBJ1-5; D uncertain. Trimming removed 0 bases from V and 2 bases from J, with 18 bases in between. Germline V CDR1 and CDR2: SGHTS, YDEGEE. The CDR3 runs to 18 residues. The CDR3 loop reads CASSLGLRRSNGNQPQHF. CDR3 coding DNA: TGTGCCAGCAGCTTGGGGCTCAGGCGAAGTAATGGCAATCAGCCCCAGCATTTT.

This clone ranks as medium-sized (0.01 to 0.1%). This CDR3 reads CASSPTSGGENTGELFF. As DNA, the CDR3 is TGTGCCAGCAGTCCGACTAGCGGGGGAGAGAACACCGGGGAGCTGTTTTTT. The chain combines TRBV6-4 with TRBJ2-2; 12 nucleotides agree with TRBD2. The CDR3 contains 17 residues. Germline assignment: CDR1 MRHNA and CDR2 SNTAGT. V lost 5 bases, J lost 1 base, and 5 bases stayed unmatched.

This clone was seen once. The chain employs TRBV27 and TRBJ2-4, with a possible D match to TRBD2 (7 bases). This CDR3 comprises 20 residues. V was shortened by 2 bases and J by 2 bases, with 25 bases between the two germline ends. The V gene's germline CDR1 is MNHEY and CDR2 SMNVEV (reference sequence). CDR3 protein: CASSLKGGTRGGLTKNIQYF. The CDR3 DNA sequence: TGTGCCAGCAGTTTAAAGGGGGGCACGAGGGGAGGGTTAACCAAAAACATTCAGTACTTC.